The table lists the clone carrying this TCR beta chain with a count of one. This sample was included in a study of control samples from healthy donors and cancer patients. Data came from immunoSEQ multiplex PCR; TCRdb stores just in-frame clones and leaves some out. The sample holds about 92,000 clones, roughly four fifths seen once. The receptor was derived from a woman aged 55-70 years in good health. The specimen sequenced was blood.

The CDR3 bases are TGTGCCAGCAGTGGACAGGGGGCCGGTGAGCAGTTCTTC. Protein sequence: CASSGQGAGEQFF. The gene calls are TRBV2 and TRBJ2-1; 10 bases are a match to TRBD1. The CDR3 has 13 residues. CDR1 and CDR2 from the germline V gene are SNHLY and FYNNEI. With 4 bases clipped from V and 9 bases from J, the junction kept 3 bases outside the gene matches.